Each of the 19 T cell receptor beta chains below was sequenced from the same sample in a study of T-cell memory formation after mild COVID-19. TCRdb independently ran MiXCR on the 5' RACE reads; one entry per CDR3 protein. Among some 210,000 distinct CDR3 sequences listed, roughly 10% were seen once. Sequencing was carried out using PBMCs or a T cell subset sorted from them (not recorded which). Receptors originate from a man aged 18 to 30 who had mild COVID-19 (a few samples of this study predate the infection). Cell type and time point are not known.

This clonotype was counted only a few times. This chain links TRBV7-2 with TRBJ1-2; 8 bases map to TRBD1. This CDR3 has 14 residues. Germline CDR1 and CDR2: SGHTA and FQGNSA. Trimming at V came to 1 base and at J to 7 bases, leaving 5 bases not matched to a gene. The DNA for the CDR3 is TGTGCCAGCAGCTTAGAATGGCAGGGGGCTGGCTACACCTTC. It yields the protein CASSLEWQGAGYTF.

This clonotype occurred a few times. The rearrangement joins TRBV29-1 to TRBJ1-1; D is unclear. Germline V gives CDR1 SQVTM, CDR2 ANQGSEA. V lost 7 bases to trimming and J lost 1 base, with 13 bases between them. The CDR3 extends over 13 amino acids. The CDR3 here is CSASEQGNTEAFF. CDR3 DNA: TGCAGCGCATCCGAGCAAGGGAACACTGAAGCTTTCTTT.

On this clonotype itself: Because it lacks the conserved phenylalanine or tryptophan at the end, this CDR3 is likely a read error. This rearrangement joins TRBV7-6 to TRBJ1-2, with 7 bases fitting TRBD1. V dropped 5 bases and J dropped 2; count of bases not matched to a gene: 8. There are 15 residues in the CDR3. Per germline, CDR1 SGHVS and CDR2 FNYEAQ. Here the CDR3 DNA reads TGTGCCAGCAGCCCCCGGGCGGACAGGAACTATGGCTACACCCTC. Its protein product is CASSPRADRNYGYTL.

This clonotype was found a few times. V is TRBV6-5 and J is TRBJ2-7; the D gene is possibly TRBD2 (5 bases). Germline V gene lookup returns CDR1 MNHEY and CDR2 SVGAGI. Trimming took off 2 bases at V and 2 bases at J, with 10 bases between the two ends. This CDR3 is built from 14 residues. CDR3 in amino acids: CASSYGERAYEQYF. The CDR3 coding sequence is TGTGCCAGCAGTTACGGGGAGAGGGCCTACGAGCAGTACTTC.

This clonotype has just a few counts. The chain employs TRBV6-6 and TRBJ1-2; TRBD1 might be the D (6 bases). The CDR3 runs 13 residues. The germline V and J ends were trimmed by 5 bases and 8 bases, with 15 bases remaining between them. Germline CDR1 is MNHNY and CDR2 is SVGAGI (reference sequence). The CDR3 DNA sequence: TGTGCCAGCAGTGGACAGCTATCTATAGGCTACACCTTC. It encodes CASSGQLSIGYTF.

The chain has TRBV6-5 and TRBJ1-1; 7 bases line up with TRBD1. Germline V lookup: CDR1 MNHEY, CDR2 SVGAGI. V lost 2 bases and J lost 6; bases outside the gene matches: 3. The CDR3 runs to 13 residues. The CDR3, as DNA: TGTGCCAGCAGTTACGGGCAGGGGGCTGAAGCTTTCTTT. This translates into CASSYGQGAEAFF.

This clonotype turned up a few times. The chain joins TRBV2 to TRBJ2-7; 7 bases align to TRBD1. The CDR3 has 14 amino acids. Germline V lookup: CDR1 SNHLY, CDR2 FYNNEI. Losses at the gene ends were 7 bases for V and 6 bases for J; bases not matched to a gene: 12. The CDR3 protein is CASTRQGLGSEQYF. DNA for the CDR3: TGTGCCAGCACCAGACAGGGCCTGGGCTCCGAGCAGTACTTC.

The table lists this clonotype with many counts. V usage is TRBV20-1 and J usage is TRBJ2-3; D not certain. Germline V gene sequence: CDR1 DFQATT, CDR2 SNEGSKA (reference sequence). The CDR3 extends over 13 amino acids. Trimming pared 1 base from V and 1 base from J, leaving 6 bases between. The CDR3 protein is CSARVDGTDTQYF. CDR3 nucleotides: TGCAGTGCTAGAGTTGATGGCACAGATACGCAGTATTTT.

This clonotype occurred many times. This chain links TRBV29-1 with TRBJ2-7; the match to TRBD1 covers 10 bases. Germline CDR1 SQVTM, CDR2 ANQGSEA. This CDR3 region has 13 residues. V was clipped by 5 bases and J by 5 bases; unmatched bases: 6. The CDR3 loop is CSVTGTGAHEQYF. The CDR3 bases are TGCAGCGTTACCGGGACAGGGGCCCACGAGCAGTACTTC.

A few counts support this clonotype. The chain is built from TRBV5-5 and TRBJ2-4; D possibly matches TRBD1 or TRBD2 (6 bases each). Per germline, CDR1 SGHKS and CDR2 YYEKEE (reference sequence). The CDR3 totals 15 residues. Trimming shortened V by 0 bases and J by 5 bases, and 12 bases separated the two germline ends. CDR3 loop: CASSLGPRGENIQYF. Written as DNA, the CDR3 is TGTGCCAGCAGCTTGGGACCGAGGGGGGAAAACATTCAGTACTTC.

This clonotype was observed at least ten times. This chain links TRBV7-2 with TRBJ2-5; 7 bases map to TRBD1. The germline V gene has CDR1 SGHTA and CDR2 FQGNSA. The CDR3 covers 13 residues. V was clipped by 3 bases and J by 4 bases; unmatched bases: 2. CDR3 nucleotides: TGTGCCAGCAGCTTCCGACAGGGAGAGACCCAGTACTTC. Translation: CASSFRQGETQYF.

The rearrangement joins TRBV20-1 to TRBJ2-3, with 10 bases fitting TRBD2. The CDR3 has 18 amino acids. CDR1 is DFQATT and CDR2 is SNEGSKA in the germline V gene (reference sequence). Germline trimming cut 5 bases from V and 0 bases from J; bases unmatched to any gene: 14. Here the CDR3 reads CSALSSGGVLSSTDTQYF. The CDR3 coding sequence is TGCAGTGCTTTGTCTAGCGGGGGAGTGCTATCTAGCACAGATACGCAGTATTTT.

This clonotype was observed a few times. V and J are TRBV18 and TRBJ2-3; a weak D match, TRBD1 (5 bases). Deletions cut 4 bases from V and 2 bases from J, with 19 bases between. Germline assignment: CDR1 KGHSH and CDR2 LQKENI. This CDR3 contains 17 residues. The DNA of the CDR3 is TGTGCCAGCTCACATTCGGAACAGGCTATCTCCACAGATACGCAGTATTTT. This gives the protein CASSHSEQAISTDTQYF. The full variable domain, its missing parts supplied by reference TRBV18 and TRBJ2-3, is NAGVMQNPRHLVRRRGQEARLRCSPMKGHSHVYWYRQLPEEGLKFMVYLQKENIIDESGMPKERFSAEFPKEGPSILRIQQVVRGDSAAYFCASSHSEQAISTDTQYFGPGTRLTVL.

The chain has TRBV2 and TRBJ2-5; 9 bases map to TRBD1. This CDR3 has 13 amino acids. The ends lost 8 bases at V and 4 bases at J; junction bases unmatched: 5. Per germline, CDR1 SNHLY and CDR2 FYNNEI. CDR3 sequence reads: CASRTGDGETQYF. The CDR3 nucleotides are TGTGCCAGCCGGACAGGGGATGGAGAGACCCAGTACTTC.

This clonotype was picked up a small number of times. The genes are TRBV20-1 and TRBJ1-1, with TRBD1 as a possible D gene (5 bases). Germline CDR1 reads DFQATT; CDR2 reads SNEGSKA (reference sequence). With 6 bases removed from V and 2 bases from J, the gap between germline ends came to 16 bases. The CDR3 is made up of 14 amino acids. The CDR3 region has the DNA TGCAGTGCCGACGTTGGTGGGGGAAACACTGAAGCTTTCTTT. It specifies CSADVGGGNTEAFF.

This rearrangement joins TRBV5-1 to TRBJ2-4; the D gene is possibly TRBD2 (5 bases). The CDR3 has 13 amino acids. V gave up 4 bases and J gave up 8 bases, with 13 bases separating them. Germline V gene lookup returns CDR1 SGHRS and CDR2 YFSETQ. The CDR3 loop is CASSQVLDHIQYF. CDR3 bases: TGCGCCAGCAGCCAGGTACTAGATCACATTCAGTACTTC.

The chain carries TRBV11-2 and TRBJ2-2, with D unresolved. From germline, CDR1 is SGHAT and CDR2 FQNNGV. CDR3 length: 12 residues. Deletions cut 5 bases from V and 8 bases from J, with 9 bases between. CDR3 region: CASSPLLGELFF. CDR3 DNA: TGTGCCAGCAGCCCCCTCCTGGGGGAGCTGTTTTTT.

This clonotype has just a few counts. The genes are TRBV20-1 and TRBJ2-2; D gene uncertain. This CDR3 is built from 11 residues. Trimming left V 5 bases short and J 7 bases short, with 8 bases between. Per the germline V gene, CDR1 is DFQATT and CDR2 is SNEGSKA (reference sequence). The CDR3 bases are TGCAGTGCTCCCTCCGTCGGGGAGCTGTTTTTT. Amino acid sequence: CSAPSVGELFF.

This clonotype was observed a few times. CDR3 in amino acids: CASRIQGAYSPLHF. The CDR3 nucleotides are TGCGCCAGCAGGATCCAGGGGGCGTATTCACCCCTCCACTTT. This chain joins TRBV5-1 and TRBJ1-6, with TRBD1 matching over 8 bases. Germline CDR1 is SGHRS and CDR2 is YFSETQ. J gave up 8 bases and V 5 bases, and 6 bases lay outside the gene matches. This CDR3 has 14 amino acids.